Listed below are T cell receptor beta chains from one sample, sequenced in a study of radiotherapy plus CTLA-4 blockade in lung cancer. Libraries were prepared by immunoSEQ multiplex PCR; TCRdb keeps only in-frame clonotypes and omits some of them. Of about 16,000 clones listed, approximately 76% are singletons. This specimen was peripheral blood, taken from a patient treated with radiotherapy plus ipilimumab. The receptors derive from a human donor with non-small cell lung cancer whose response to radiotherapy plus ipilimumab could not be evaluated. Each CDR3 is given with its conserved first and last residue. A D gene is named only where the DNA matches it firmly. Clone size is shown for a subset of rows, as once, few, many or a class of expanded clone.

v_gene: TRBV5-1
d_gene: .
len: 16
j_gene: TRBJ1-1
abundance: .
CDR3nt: TGCGCCAGCAGCTGGGGGTCAGGGGCGACGAACACTGAAGCTTTCTTT
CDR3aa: CASSWGSGATNTEAFF

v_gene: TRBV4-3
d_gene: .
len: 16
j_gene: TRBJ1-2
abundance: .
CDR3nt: TGCGCCAGCAGCCATAGTGCGACAAATTCAAACTATGGCTACACCTTC
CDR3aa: CASSHSATNSNYGYTF

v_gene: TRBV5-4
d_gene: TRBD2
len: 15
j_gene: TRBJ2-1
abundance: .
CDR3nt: TGTGCCAGCAGCGGCCCCGGGACTAGTAACCATGAGCAGTTCTTC
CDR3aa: CASSGPGTSNHEQFF

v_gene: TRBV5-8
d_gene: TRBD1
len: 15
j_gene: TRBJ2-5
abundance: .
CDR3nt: TGTGCCAGCAGCTGGGACAGGGGGTACCAAGAGACCCAGTACTTC
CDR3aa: CASSWDRGYQETQYF

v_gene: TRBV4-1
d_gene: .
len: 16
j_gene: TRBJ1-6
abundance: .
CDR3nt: TGCGCCAGCAGCCAAGATGGGGCGGGAGGGTTGGCACCCCTCCACTTT
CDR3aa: CASSQDGAGGLAPLHF

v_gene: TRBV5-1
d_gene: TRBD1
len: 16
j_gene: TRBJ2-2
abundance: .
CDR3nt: TGCGCCAGCAGCGGGACAGGGGGACCGAACACCGGGGAGCTGTTTTTT
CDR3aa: CASSGTGGPNTGELFF

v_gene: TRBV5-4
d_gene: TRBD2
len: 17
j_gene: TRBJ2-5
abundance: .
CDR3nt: TGTGCCAGCAGCTCAGGACTAGCGGGGGGCCCGGTCGGGACCCAGTACTTC
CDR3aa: CASSSGLAGGPVGTQYF

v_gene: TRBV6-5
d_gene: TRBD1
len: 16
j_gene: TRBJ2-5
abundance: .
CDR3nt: TGTGCCAGCAGTTACTCGAGGACAGGTGGGGGAGAGACCCAGTACTTC
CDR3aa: CASSYSRTGGGETQYF

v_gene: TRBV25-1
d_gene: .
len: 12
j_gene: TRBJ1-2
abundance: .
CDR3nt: TGTGCCAGCACTGACGAAGCGTATGGCTACACCTTC
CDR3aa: CASTDEAYGYTF

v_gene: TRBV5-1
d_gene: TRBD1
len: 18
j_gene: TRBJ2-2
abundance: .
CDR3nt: TGCGCCAGCAGCTACTTAGTCGTCGGGACAGGGAACACCGGGGAGCTGTTTTTT
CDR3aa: CASSYLVVGTGNTGELFF

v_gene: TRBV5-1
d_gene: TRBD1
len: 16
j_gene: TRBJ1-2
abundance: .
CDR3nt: TGCGCCAGCAGCTCCCGGGACAGGGGAGCTAACTATGGCTACACCTTC
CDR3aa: CASSSRDRGANYGYTF

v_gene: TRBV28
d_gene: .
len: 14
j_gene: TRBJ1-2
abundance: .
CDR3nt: TGTGCCACCCTAGTTCCGGGGGGTAACTATGGCTACACCTTC
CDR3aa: CATLVPGGNYGYTF

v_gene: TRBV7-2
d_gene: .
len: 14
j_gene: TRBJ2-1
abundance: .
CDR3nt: TGTGCCAGCAGCTTAGACAGGGCACTAAATGAGCAGTTCTTC
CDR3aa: CASSLDRALNEQFF

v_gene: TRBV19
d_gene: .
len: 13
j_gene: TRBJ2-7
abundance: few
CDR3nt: TGTGCCAGTAGTATAGGTACAGGGCGGGAGCAGTACTTC
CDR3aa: CASSIGTGREQYF

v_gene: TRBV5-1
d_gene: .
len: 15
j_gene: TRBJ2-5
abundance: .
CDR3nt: TGCGCCAGCAGCCCCTGGACTACAGTGAGGGAGACCCAGTACTTC
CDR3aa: CASSPWTTVRETQYF

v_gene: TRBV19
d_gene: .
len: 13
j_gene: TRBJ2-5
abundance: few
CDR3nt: TGTGCCAGTAGTATAGACTTTAGCAGGACCCAGTACTTC
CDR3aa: CASSIDFSRTQYF

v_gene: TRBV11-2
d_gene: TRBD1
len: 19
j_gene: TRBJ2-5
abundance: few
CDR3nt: TGTGCCAGCAGCTTAGATTCCGAAGGACAGGGGGTATGGCAAGAGACCCAGTACTTC
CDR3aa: CASSLDSEGQGVWQETQYF

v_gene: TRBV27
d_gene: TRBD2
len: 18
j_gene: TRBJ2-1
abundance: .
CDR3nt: TGTGCCAGCAGTTTATCGGATCCGCGGCTAGCGGGCCTCAATGAGCAGTTCTTC
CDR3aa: CASSLSDPRLAGLNEQFF

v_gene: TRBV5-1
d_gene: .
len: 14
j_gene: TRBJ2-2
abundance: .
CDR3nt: TGCGCCAGCGACCCGGGAAGAAACACCGGGGAGCTGTTTTTT
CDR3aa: CASDPGRNTGELFF

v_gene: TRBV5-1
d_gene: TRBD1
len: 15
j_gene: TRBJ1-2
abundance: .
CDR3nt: TGCGCCAGCAGCTTACAGGGGAGATTAGACTATGGCTACACCTTC
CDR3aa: CASSLQGRLDYGYTF

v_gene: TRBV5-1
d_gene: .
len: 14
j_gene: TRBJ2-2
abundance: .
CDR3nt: TGCGCCAGCAGCACACAGGGTACCACCGGGGAGCTGTTTTTT
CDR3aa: CASSTQGTTGELFF

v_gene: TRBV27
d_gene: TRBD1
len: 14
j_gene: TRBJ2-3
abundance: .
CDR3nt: TGTGCCACACTTTCCCCAGGGGGCCTAAGTCATGTGTATTTT
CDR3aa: CATLSPGGLSHVYF

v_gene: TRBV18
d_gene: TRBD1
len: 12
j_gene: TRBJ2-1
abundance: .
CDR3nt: TGTGCCAGCTCAAGACAGGGGGAGGAGCAGTTCTTC
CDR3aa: CASSRQGEEQFF

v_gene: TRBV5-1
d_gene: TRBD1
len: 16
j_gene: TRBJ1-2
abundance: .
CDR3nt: TGCGCCAGCAGCTTGGCCGGCGAGACAGGGGTCTATGGCTACACCTTC
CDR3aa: CASSLAGETGVYGYTF

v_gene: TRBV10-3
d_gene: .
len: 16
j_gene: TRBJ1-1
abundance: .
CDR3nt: TGTGCCATCAGTGAGTCAATGGCAGGGGAGTTTACTGAAGCTTTCTTT
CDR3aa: CAISESMAGEFTEAFF

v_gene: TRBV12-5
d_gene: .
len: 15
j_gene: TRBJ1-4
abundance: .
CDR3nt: TGTGCTAGTGGGCCACGTATACAGGAAAATGAAAAACTGTTTTTT
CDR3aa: CASGPRIQENEKLFF

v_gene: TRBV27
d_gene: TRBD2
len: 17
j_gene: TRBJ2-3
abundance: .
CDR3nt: TGTGCCAGCAGTTTATCGGTGGCAGCGGGGGTTCGGGATACGCAGTATTTT
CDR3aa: CASSLSVAAGVRDTQYF

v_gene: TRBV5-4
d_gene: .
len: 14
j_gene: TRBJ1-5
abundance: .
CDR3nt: TGTGCCAGCAGCGACCGAGGAGGTGGTGGACCCCAGCATTTT
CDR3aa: CASSDRGGGGPQHF

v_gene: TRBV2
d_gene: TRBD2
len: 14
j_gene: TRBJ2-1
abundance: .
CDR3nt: TGTGCCAGCAATCGACTAGCCGCCTACAATGAGCAGTTCTTC
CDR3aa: CASNRLAAYNEQFF

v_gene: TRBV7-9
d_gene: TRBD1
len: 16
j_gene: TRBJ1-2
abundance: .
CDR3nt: TGTGCCAGCAGGCCCGGGACAGGGGTCGGTAACTATGGCTACACCTTC
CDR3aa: CASRPGTGVGNYGYTF

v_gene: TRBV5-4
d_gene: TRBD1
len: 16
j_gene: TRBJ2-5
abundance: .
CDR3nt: TGTGCCAGCAGCTCCGGGACAGGGGCCGGACAAGAGACCCAGTACTTC
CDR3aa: CASSSGTGAGQETQYF

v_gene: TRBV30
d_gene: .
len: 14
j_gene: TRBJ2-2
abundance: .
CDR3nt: TGTGCCTGGAGTGCACAGATGAACACCGGGGAGCTGTTTTTT
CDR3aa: CAWSAQMNTGELFF

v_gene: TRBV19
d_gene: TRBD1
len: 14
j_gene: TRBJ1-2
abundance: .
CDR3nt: TGTGCCAGTAGCTCTACAGGGGCTGGTGGGGGCTACACCTTC
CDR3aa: CASSSTGAGGGYTF

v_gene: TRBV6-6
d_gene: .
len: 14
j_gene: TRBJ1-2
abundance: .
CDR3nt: TGTGCCATCTCCCCCGGGACAACTAACTATGGCTACACCTTC
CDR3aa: CAISPGTTNYGYTF

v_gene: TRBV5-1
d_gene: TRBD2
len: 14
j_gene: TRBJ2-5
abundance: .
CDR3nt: TGCGCCAGCAGCTGGCAACGGGGGGGAGGGACCCAGTACTTC
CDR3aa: CASSWQRGGGTQYF